A selection of T cell receptor beta chains follows, all from one sample in a study of blood T cell repertoires in COVID-19. Clones were read by immunoSEQ multiplex PCR, and TCRdb kept only the in-frame ones, dropping some. In the table there are approximately 260,000 clones, roughly 82% of which are singletons. The sample consisted of peripheral blood. The source of these receptors is a woman over 75 with active or convalescent COVID-19. Each CDR3 is given with its conserved first and last residue. Fields, in order: J gene, V gene, CDR3 protein.

j_call: TRBJ2-1
v_call: TRBV7-8
cdr3_aa: CASSLGTSGNNEQFF

j_call: TRBJ2-7
v_call: TRBV9
cdr3_aa: CASSVGGLAYEQYF

j_call: TRBJ1-1
v_call: TRBV5-1
cdr3_aa: CASSLSPVEDTEAFF

j_call: TRBJ2-2
v_call: TRBV12-3/TRBV12-4
cdr3_aa: CASSLAVTGELFF

j_call: TRBJ1-4
v_call: TRBV10-3
cdr3_aa: CASSNIATNEKLFF

j_call: TRBJ2-7
v_call: TRBV14
cdr3_aa: CASSQDLARAYEQYF

j_call: TRBJ1-5
v_call: TRBV2
cdr3_aa: CASSYSGQGNQPQHF

j_call: TRBJ2-2
v_call: TRBV13
cdr3_aa: CASVLAGGNTGELFF

j_call: TRBJ1-2
v_call: TRBV24-1
cdr3_aa: CATSDPRTGLNYGYTF

j_call: TRBJ2-7
v_call: TRBV30
cdr3_aa: CAWSVQGGALREQYF

j_call: TRBJ2-5
v_call: TRBV2
cdr3_aa: CASRGQGVRQETQYF

j_call: TRBJ1-2
v_call: TRBV2
cdr3_aa: CASSDAGGIGGYTF

j_call: TRBJ2-7
v_call: TRBV4-1
cdr3_aa: CASSQGLAFSYEQYF

j_call: TRBJ1-2
v_call: TRBV10-3
cdr3_aa: CASNNRSDRPNYGYTF

j_call: TRBJ1-1
v_call: TRBV5-1
cdr3_aa: CASSSEQGSTEAFF

j_call: TRBJ1-6
v_call: TRBV28
cdr3_aa: CASSPGQNNSPLHF

j_call: TRBJ1-1
v_call: TRBV3-1/TRBV3-2
cdr3_aa: CASSQVGQLTEAFF

j_call: TRBJ1-6
v_call: TRBV21-1
cdr3_aa: CASSKASPETIHHNSPLHF

j_call: TRBJ1-5
v_call: TRBV6-6
cdr3_aa: CASSPGQGHQPQHF

j_call: TRBJ1-4
v_call: TRBV28
cdr3_aa: CASSPGGGKGNEKLFF

j_call: TRBJ1-2
v_call: TRBV19
cdr3_aa: CASSISNYGYTF

j_call: TRBJ1-5
v_call: TRBV2
cdr3_aa: CASSEGGQPQHF

j_call: TRBJ1-5
v_call: TRBV28
cdr3_aa: CASSSRQSYSNQPQHF

j_call: TRBJ1-1
v_call: TRBV5-1
cdr3_aa: CASSLGPGSNTEAFF

j_call: TRBJ1-5
v_call: TRBV19
cdr3_aa: CASSTTGGFDQPQHF

j_call: TRBJ1-1
v_call: TRBV7-9
cdr3_aa: CASRTPTGSTEAFF

j_call: TRBJ1-1
v_call: TRBV21-1
cdr3_aa: CASINRGAFF

j_call: TRBJ2-7
v_call: TRBV3-1/TRBV3-2
cdr3_aa: CASSQVWDRGYEQYF

j_call: TRBJ1-2
v_call: TRBV19
cdr3_aa: CASSAANRRDNYGYTF

j_call: TRBJ2-1
v_call: TRBV20-1
cdr3_aa: CSASGASYYNEQFF

j_call: TRBJ1-5
v_call: TRBV6-6
cdr3_aa: CASSRSGTGYSNQPQHF

j_call: TRBJ2-7
v_call: TRBV27
cdr3_aa: CASKGEGTYEQYF

j_call: TRBJ1-6
v_call: TRBV28
cdr3_aa: CASSLMDRSYNSPLHF

j_call: TRBJ2-3
v_call: TRBV2
cdr3_aa: CASNGLRSTDTQYF

j_call: TRBJ1-1
v_call: TRBV5-5
cdr3_aa: CASSLWGVSGAEAFF

j_call: TRBJ1-2
v_call: TRBV5-4
cdr3_aa: CASSSRRESLYGYTF

j_call: TRBJ2-3
v_call: TRBV29-1
cdr3_aa: CSYLAGRGNLDTQYF

j_call: TRBJ2-1
v_call: TRBV11-3
cdr3_aa: CASSLDPTGKQFF

j_call: TRBJ1-1
v_call: TRBV5-1
cdr3_aa: CASSLTGNTEAFF

j_call: TRBJ1-2
v_call: TRBV12-3/TRBV12-4
cdr3_aa: CASSETGNYGYTF